These T cell receptor beta chains were read from a single sample in a study of CD8+ T cells in alopecia areata. Libraries were prepared by immunoSEQ multiplex PCR; TCRdb keeps only in-frame clonotypes and omits some of them. The data contain some 180,000 clones, approximately 53% of them singletons. The sequences come from CD8+ T cells sorted from blood, collected at week 24, from a patient treated with tofacitinib. These receptors originate from a human donor with alopecia areata. CDR3s include the opening cysteine and the closing phenylalanine or tryptophan. D genes are given only for firm matches. Clone sizes are given selectively: once, few, many, or a class where the clone is expanded.

d_gene: TRBD2
v_gene: TRBV7-3
abundance: .
j_gene: TRBJ2-5
CDR3nt: TGTGCCAGCAGCTTAAACGGGGGGGCCCGAGAGACCCAGTACTTC
CDR3aa: CASSLNGGARETQYF

d_gene: .
v_gene: TRBV29-1
abundance: few
j_gene: TRBJ1-1
CDR3nt: TGCAGCGTTCGAGGGGAGGGGAACACTGAAGCTTTCTTT
CDR3aa: CSVRGEGNTEAFF

d_gene: .
v_gene: TRBV27
abundance: .
j_gene: TRBJ1-6
CDR3nt: TGTGCCAGCAGTTCTGGACAGAATTCACCCCTCCACTTT
CDR3aa: CASSSGQNSPLHF

d_gene: TRBD1
v_gene: TRBV30
abundance: few
j_gene: TRBJ1-1
CDR3nt: TGTGCCTGGGAGACAGGGAAATACACTGAAGCTTTCTTT
CDR3aa: CAWETGKYTEAFF

d_gene: .
v_gene: TRBV6-6
abundance: few
j_gene: TRBJ2-7
CDR3nt: TGTGCCAGCAGTTACGGGTCGCCCTACGAGCAGTACTTC
CDR3aa: CASSYGSPYEQYF

d_gene: .
v_gene: TRBV4-3
abundance: .
j_gene: TRBJ1-1
CDR3nt: TGCGCCAGCAGCCAAGATCGACGGGGGGGCACTGAAGCTTTCTTT
CDR3aa: CASSQDRRGGTEAFF

d_gene: .
v_gene: TRBV12-5
abundance: .
j_gene: TRBJ1-2
CDR3nt: TGTGCTAGTGGTTCCAGCCTTCCTGAGACCGTAAACTATGGCTACACCTTC
CDR3aa: CASGSSLPETVNYGYTF

d_gene: .
v_gene: TRBV5-6
abundance: .
j_gene: TRBJ2-6
CDR3nt: TGTGCCAGCAGCGGTTCCGTCTCTGGGGCCAACGTCCTGACTTTC
CDR3aa: CASSGSVSGANVLTF

d_gene: TRBD1
v_gene: TRBV5-1
abundance: .
j_gene: TRBJ2-7
CDR3nt: TGCGCCAGCAGCTTGGCACAGGGGCCCTACGAGCAGTACTTC
CDR3aa: CASSLAQGPYEQYF

d_gene: TRBD1
v_gene: TRBV29-1
abundance: .
j_gene: TRBJ1-2
CDR3nt: TGCAGCGTTGAAGATAGGACAGGGGGCTCTGGCTACACCTTC
CDR3aa: CSVEDRTGGSGYTF

d_gene: .
v_gene: TRBV6-5
abundance: .
j_gene: TRBJ2-1
CDR3nt: TGTGCCAGCAGTTACTCGGGCGGGGACAATGAGCAGTTCTTC
CDR3aa: CASSYSGGDNEQFF

d_gene: .
v_gene: TRBV5-1
abundance: .
j_gene: TRBJ1-1
CDR3nt: TGCGCCAGCAGCTTGGTGGGAGTTCGGGACACTGAAGCTTTCTTT
CDR3aa: CASSLVGVRDTEAFF

d_gene: .
v_gene: TRBV6-5
abundance: .
j_gene: TRBJ2-1
CDR3nt: TGTGCCAGCGCACTAGCATCCTACAATGAGCAGTTCTTC
CDR3aa: CASALASYNEQFF

d_gene: .
v_gene: TRBV7-2
abundance: .
j_gene: TRBJ2-3
CDR3nt: TGTGCCAGCAGCTTAGAGATTGACACAGATACGCAGTATTTT
CDR3aa: CASSLEIDTDTQYF

d_gene: .
v_gene: TRBV10-2
abundance: .
j_gene: TRBJ1-1
CDR3nt: TGCGCCAGCAGTATCGGGTGGGGAAGCACTGAAGCTTTCTTT
CDR3aa: CASSIGWGSTEAFF

d_gene: TRBD1
v_gene: TRBV2
abundance: .
j_gene: TRBJ1-4
CDR3nt: TGTGCCAGCAGTGACCCCAGGGGGGCAAATGAAAAACTGTTTTTT
CDR3aa: CASSDPRGANEKLFF

d_gene: TRBD2
v_gene: TRBV29-1
abundance: few
j_gene: TRBJ2-7
CDR3nt: TGCAGCGTTGAAGATTTTGGGCTAGCGGGATCCTACGAGCAGTACTTC
CDR3aa: CSVEDFGLAGSYEQYF

d_gene: .
v_gene: TRBV28
abundance: few
j_gene: TRBJ2-4
CDR3nt: TGTGCCAGCAGTTCTAGGGGAGCCAAAAACATTCAGTACTTC
CDR3aa: CASSSRGAKNIQYF

d_gene: TRBD2
v_gene: TRBV11-2
abundance: .
j_gene: TRBJ2-1
CDR3nt: TGTGCCAGCAGCTTGGGGACTAGAGGTTACAATGAGCAGTTCTTC
CDR3aa: CASSLGTRGYNEQFF

d_gene: .
v_gene: TRBV19
abundance: .
j_gene: TRBJ1-1
CDR3nt: TGTGCCAGTAGTCTGGGTGGCACCAACACTGAAGCTTTCTTT
CDR3aa: CASSLGGTNTEAFF

d_gene: .
v_gene: TRBV19
abundance: .
j_gene: TRBJ2-2
CDR3nt: TGTGCCAGTAGCGGGGTTCGCGGGGAGCTGTTTTTT
CDR3aa: CASSGVRGELFF

d_gene: .
v_gene: TRBV29-1
abundance: few
j_gene: TRBJ2-2
CDR3nt: TGCAGCGTGCCTCACCAGGGGGGACTGGGCACCGGGGAGCTGTTTTTT
CDR3aa: CSVPHQGGLGTGELFF

d_gene: .
v_gene: TRBV29-1
abundance: .
j_gene: TRBJ2-5
CDR3nt: TGCAGCGTTGATTGGCCAGGGACTTACTTC
CDR3aa: CSVDWPGTYF

d_gene: TRBD1
v_gene: TRBV7-9
abundance: .
j_gene: TRBJ1-1
CDR3nt: TGTGCCAGCAGCCCAATCCTCCGGGACAGAGATATATTT
CDR3aa: CASSPILRDRDIF

d_gene: TRBD1
v_gene: TRBV10-2
abundance: few
j_gene: TRBJ2-1
CDR3nt: TGCGCCAGCAGTGAGTCCCGACAGGGCAGCGAGCAGTTCTTC
CDR3aa: CASSESRQGSEQFF

d_gene: TRBD1
v_gene: TRBV29-1
abundance: .
j_gene: TRBJ2-7
CDR3nt: TGCAGCGTTGGTGTGCCAGGGACAGGGGGAACTTACGAGCAGTACTTC
CDR3aa: CSVGVPGTGGTYEQYF

d_gene: TRBD1
v_gene: TRBV28
abundance: .
j_gene: TRBJ2-3
CDR3nt: TGTGCCAGCAGTTTAACGTTCCGGGACAGGGGGCCAGATACGCAGTATTTT
CDR3aa: CASSLTFRDRGPDTQYF

d_gene: TRBD1
v_gene: TRBV2
abundance: .
j_gene: TRBJ2-7
CDR3nt: TGTGCCAGCAGTGAGACAGGGGATACCTACGAGCAGTACTTC
CDR3aa: CASSETGDTYEQYF

d_gene: .
v_gene: TRBV14
abundance: .
j_gene: TRBJ1-6
CDR3nt: TGTGCCAGCAGCCCCCAGCAGGGGCCTTATTCACCCCTCCACTTT
CDR3aa: CASSPQQGPYSPLHF

d_gene: TRBD2
v_gene: TRBV29-1
abundance: .
j_gene: TRBJ2-5
CDR3nt: TGCAGCGTTGAGCCCCCGGGACTAGCCTGGGAGACCCAGTACTTC
CDR3aa: CSVEPPGLAWETQYF

d_gene: .
v_gene: TRBV16
abundance: .
j_gene: TRBJ1-2
CDR3nt: TGTGCCAGCAGCCAATCTGGAGGGAATGGCTACACCTTC
CDR3aa: CASSQSGGNGYTF